Below, 20 T cell receptor beta chains from the same sample are listed, as sequenced in a study of HIV-infected patients and healthy controls. Follow-up blood was drawn about 14 weeks, roughly three months, after antiretroviral therapy began. All unsorted peripheral T cells were captured because whole blood was used without fractionation. Reverse transcription used roughly 480 ng RNA and constant-region primers for alpha and beta. Separate chain-specific third strand synthesis with multiplexing indices produced the alpha and beta libraries. TCRdb redid the calling of the 5' RACE reads with MiXCR, one entry per CDR3 protein. The table includes roughly 13,000 distinct CDR3 sequences, 12% detected once. The material sequenced was blood, taken during antiretroviral therapy. The source of these receptors is an adult with HIV infection. The donor label of this sample is uncertain.

This clonotype was seen repeatedly, ten times or more. The V and J genes are TRBV10-3 and TRBJ2-7, with a tentative D call TRBD2 (5 bases). Germline CDR1 ENHRY, CDR2 SYGVKD. With 11 bases removed from V and 6 bases from J, the gap between germline ends came to 14 bases. The CDR3 covers 11 residues. The CDR3 spells CAAGVITEQYF. The CDR3 DNA reads as TGTGCCGCCGGGGTTATCACCGAGCAGTACTTC.

This clonotype was found many times. The chain employs TRBV19 and TRBJ2-3; D might be TRBD1 (6 bases). CDR3 size: 11 residues. Deletions cut 7 bases from V and 7 bases from J, with 9 bases between. Germline CDR1 reads LNHDA; CDR2 reads SQIVND (reference sequence). The CDR3 DNA sequence: TGTGCCAGTACCACAGGGTATACGCAGTATTTT. It is translated as CASTTGYTQYF.

There are a few counts of this clonotype. This sequence joins TRBV5-5 and TRBJ1-4; D call uncertain. CDR3 length equals 15 residues. Trimming shortened V by 0 bases and J by 3 bases, and 9 bases separated the two germline ends. Germline CDR1 and CDR2: SGHKS and YYEKEE (reference sequence). The CDR3: CASSLAGLANEKLFF. For the CDR3, the DNA is TGTGCCAGCAGCTTGGCGGGATTAGCTAATGAAAAACTGTTTTTT.

This chain connects TRBV5-6 to TRBJ2-3; 10 nucleotides align to TRBD2. J lost 2 bases, V lost 5 bases, and 8 bases had no gene match. Germline values: CDR1 SGHDT, CDR2 YYEEEE. The CDR3 has 16 residues. Here the CDR3 DNA reads TGTGCCAGCAGATTATTACTAGCGGGGTACACAGATACGCAGTATTTT. Amino acid sequence: CASRLLLAGYTDTQYF.

This clonotype was seen at least ten times. The chain employs TRBV24-1 and TRBJ2-2; a weak D match, TRBD2 (6 bases). Germline V gives CDR1 KGHDR, CDR2 SFDVKD. V lost 3 bases to trimming and J lost 7 bases, with 17 bases between them. The CDR3 runs 16 residues. This chain's CDR3 is CATSDPDAGLGGELFF. In DNA, the CDR3 is TGTGCCACCAGTGATCCCGACGCGGGGCTAGGCGGGGAGCTGTTTTTT.

This clonotype came up many times. This rearrangement joins TRBV11-2 to TRBJ2-7; no clear D. Germline V gene lookup returns CDR1 SGHAT and CDR2 FQNNGV. CDR3 size: 14 residues. With 3 bases removed from V and 0 bases from J, the gap between germline ends came to 9 bases. CDR3 protein: CASSLGESSYEQYF. CDR3 coding DNA: TGTGCCAGCAGCTTGGGTGAAAGCTCCTACGAGCAGTACTTC.

This clonotype was seen at least ten times. The chain joins TRBV29-1 to TRBJ2-2, with 11 bases lining up with TRBD2. The V gene's germline CDR1 is SQVTM and CDR2 ANQGSEA. The V gene end was trimmed by 3 bases and the J gene end by 5 bases; junction bases not matched to a gene: 14. This CDR3 is built from 18 residues. The CDR3: CSVDTGYSGRAGTGELFF. The CDR3 DNA sequence: TGCAGCGTTGATACAGGGTATAGCGGGAGGGCCGGAACCGGGGAGCTGTTTTTT.

In this sample, this clonotype turned up many times. This chain joins TRBV2 and TRBJ2-1; TRBD2 might be the D (6 bases). V dropped 6 bases and J dropped 0 bases, with 9 bases sitting between them. Germline CDR1 is SNHLY and CDR2 is FYNNEI. This CDR3 is built from 14 residues. The CDR3 loop is CASSYGGSYNEQFF. CDR3 in DNA: TGTGCCAGCAGCTACGGGGGCTCCTACAATGAGCAGTTCTTC.

This clonotype was seen at least ten times. This chain connects TRBV7-9 to TRBJ2-7; 9 bases are a match to TRBD1. This CDR3 has 13 amino acids. Trimming cost V 10 bases and J 4 bases; bases outside gene matches: 8. In germline, CDR1 is SEHNR, CDR2 FQNEAQ (reference sequence). For the CDR3, the DNA is TGTGCCACGTCTGGGGACAGGGTTTACGAGCAGTACTTC. Amino acids: CATSGDRVYEQYF.

This clonotype showed up many times. The V call is TRBV27, the J call TRBJ2-7, with D tentatively TRBD1 (6 bases). V lost 6 bases to trimming and J lost 4 bases, with 19 bases between them. This CDR3 contains 15 residues. The V gene's germline CDR1 is MNHEY and CDR2 SMNVEV (reference sequence). CDR3 sequence (DNA): TGTGCCAGCAGCAAGACCGGGACACCCCGTTACGAGCAGTACTTC. Protein: CASSKTGTPRYEQYF.

This clonotype was counted at least ten times. V is TRBV29-1 and J is TRBJ1-5; D might be TRBD1 (6 bases). The germline V and J ends were trimmed by 4 bases and 3 bases, with 13 bases remaining between them. The CDR3 has 14 residues. Germline V gene lookup returns CDR1 SQVTM and CDR2 ANQGSEA. CDR3 in DNA: TGCAGCGTTGGGGAAGGGGGGCCCAATCAGCCCCAGCATTTT. Translation gives CSVGEGGPNQPQHF. Together with reference TRBV29-1 and TRBJ1-5, the CDR3 gives the full variable domain: SAVISQKPSRDICQRGTSLTIQCQVDSQVTMMFWYRQQPGQSLTLIATANQGSEATYESGFVIDKFPISRPNLTFSTLTVSNMSPEDSSIYLCSVGEGGPNQPQHFGDGTRLSIL.

The sample holds a few counts of this clonotype. The chain is built from TRBV2 and TRBJ1-2, with D possibly matching TRBD1 (6 bases). The CDR3 runs to 12 residues. Germline loops: CDR1 SNHLY, CDR2 FYNNEI. Between the trimmed V and J ends, which lost 5 bases and 8 bases, there was a span of 12 bases. The CDR3 protein is CASSSNREGYTF. For the CDR3, the DNA is TGTGCCAGCAGTAGTAACAGGGAAGGCTACACCTTC.

This clonotype came up many times. V gene TRBV29-1 combines with J gene TRBJ1-5; D remains unclear. V was pared by 6 bases and J by 2 bases, with 20 bases between. The CDR3 sequence is 16 residues long. In germline, CDR1 is SQVTM, CDR2 ANQGSEA. The CDR3 bases are TGCAGCGTCTCCCTAATTGTATTAGAAGGCAATCAGCCCCAGCATTTT. Translating gives CSVSLIVLEGNQPQHF.

By its share, this clonotype is medium-sized (0.01 to 0.1%). The chain combines TRBV24-1 with TRBJ2-3; a possible D gene is TRBD1 (6 bases). V gave up 5 bases and J gave up 2 bases, with 13 bases separating them. Germline-derived CDR1 and CDR2 are KGHDR and SFDVKD. This CDR3 region has 15 residues. DNA of the CDR3: TGTGCCACCAGTGGAGGGGGTACGAACACAGATACGCAGTATTTT. This sequence encodes CATSGGGTNTDTQYF.

There are many counts of this clonotype. V is TRBV12-3 or TRBV12-4 and J is TRBJ2-5; D might be TRBD2 (6 bases). V lost 8 bases, J lost 4 bases, and 11 bases lay in between. The CDR3 loop spans 12 amino acids. DNA for the CDR3: TGTGCCAGCTGTGTGGGGGGAGAGACCCAGTACTTC. Its translation: CASCVGGETQYF.

This clonotype was observed at least ten times. The J gene is TRBJ2-7, the V gene TRBV6-5; D is perhaps TRBD2 (6 bases). CDR1 is MNHEY, CDR2 SVGAGI, per germline. The V and J ends lost 0 bases and 1 base respectively, with 10 bases between them. The CDR3 extends over 15 amino acids. CDR3 amino acids: CASSYSPGLSYEQYF. The CDR3, as DNA: TGTGCCAGCAGTTACTCCCCGGGACTTTCCTACGAGCAGTACTTC.

The chain couples TRBV5-1 to TRBJ2-1; TRBD2 might be the D (6 bases). Per the germline V gene, CDR1 is SGHRS and CDR2 is YFSETQ. The CDR3 totals 16 residues. V was trimmed by 4 bases and J by 5 bases, leaving 19 bases between them. CDR3 in DNA: TGCGCCAGCAGCCGCCCTTCTGGCGGAGGGGACAATGAGCAGTTCTTC. It translates to CASSRPSGGGDNEQFF.

On this clonotype itself: A much larger clonotype is one base distant, so this may be a read error. The J gene is TRBJ2-3, the V gene TRBV5-1; 9 bases fit TRBD2. This CDR3 has 19 amino acids. J gave up 3 bases and V 5 bases, and 19 bases lay outside the gene matches. Germline V lookup: CDR1 SGHRS, CDR2 YFSETQ. CDR3 residues: CASRWMKLAGGLWTDTQYF. For the CDR3, the DNA is TGCGCCAGCAGATGGATGAAGCTCGCGGGAGGGTTATGGACAGATACGCAGTATTTT.

This clonotype was found many times. This chain links TRBV7-8 with TRBJ2-3, with D unresolved. Germline-derived CDR1 and CDR2 are SGHVS and FQNEAQ. Trimming pared 8 bases from V and 6 bases from J, leaving 9 bases between. The CDR3 spans 11 residues. The CDR3 nucleotides read TGTGCCAGCGGCCTGGCGGATACGCAGTATTTT. It encodes CASGLADTQYF.

This clonotype was detected ten times or more. This chain uses TRBV28 with TRBJ2-3; D gene uncertain. V dropped 5 bases and J dropped 4 bases, with 22 bases sitting between them. The length of the CDR3 is 17 residues. Germline-derived CDR1 and CDR2 are MDHEN and SYDVKM. The CDR3 region is CASSPNTIRRHPDTQYF. As DNA, the CDR3 is TGTGCCAGCAGTCCCAACACCATCCGACGACACCCAGATACGCAGTATTTT.